This T cell receptor (beta chain) is drawn from a study of T cell changes during pregnancy in multiple sclerosis. TCRdb keeps only in-frame clones here, not all; method: immunoSEQ multiplex PCR. The profile covers some 77,000 clones, with around 89% appearing a single time and 1.5% to 2% taken by the ten largest. The CDR3 consists of 17 residues. V shed 0 bases and J shed 2 bases, with 17 bases lying between them. Looked up from germline, CDR1 is SGHNT and CDR2 is YYREEE (reference sequence). This TCR was sampled from a female donor with multiple sclerosis, enrolled in a pregnancy study. The chain uses TRBV5-4 and TRBJ2-5; D is perhaps TRBD1 (8 bases). The sample here was peripheral blood, taken before pregnancy. This CDR3 reads CASSLVGGGQEQETQYF. The CDR3 nucleotides are TGTGCCAGCAGCTTGGTTGGGGGGGGACAGGAGCAAGAGACCCAGTACTTC.